A selection of T cell receptor beta chains follows, all from one sample in a study of OX40 agonist ivuxolimab in advanced cancers. Only in-frame clones appear in the TCRdb table, and some are missing; sequencing was by immunoSEQ multiplex PCR. Of about 76,000 clones in the sample, around 85% were seen once. Sequencing was performed on CD4+ or CD8+ T cells sorted from blood, taken in a trial of the OX40 agonist ivuxolimab. The source is an adult with an advanced solid tumor such as melanoma, head and neck, liver or kidney cancer. Each CDR3 is given with its conserved first and last residue. Each record gives: V gene, clone size, D gene, J gene, CDR3 DNA, CDR3 protein. A D gene is named only where the DNA matches it firmly. Expanded clones are given a class, and other clones once, few, many or no size at all.

>TRBV6-1|.|TRBD1|TRBJ1-2
TGTGCCAGCAGTGAAAACAGGGGAATTGATGGCTACACCTTC
CASSENRGIDGYTF
>TRBV28|.|.|TRBJ1-1
TGTGCCAGCAGTTTCCTCCCCGGGGGCACTGAAGCTTTCTTT
CASSFLPGGTEAFF
>TRBV7-9|.|TRBD1|TRBJ2-1
TGTGCCAGCAGCTCGGGACAGGGTCCCTACAATGAGCAGTTCTTC
CASSSGQGPYNEQFF
>TRBV5-1|.|.|TRBJ2-3
TGCGCCAGCAGCTTGGCTTACAGGGTTTCGGGTGCGGATACGCAGTATTTT
CASSLAYRVSGADTQYF
>TRBV7-2|.|.|TRBJ2-2
TGTGCCAGCAGCAAAACGGGAGAGCCCACCGGGGAGCTGTTTTTT
CASSKTGEPTGELFF
>TRBV29-1|.|TRBD1|TRBJ1-1
TGCAGCGTCAACAGGGGGAGCGGGACTGAAGCTTTCTTT
CSVNRGSGTEAFF
>TRBV19|.|.|TRBJ2-5
TGTGCCAGTAGTAGGAGAGGGGGTTTTGGGGAGACCCAGTACTTC
CASSRRGGFGETQYF
>TRBV5-1|.|.|TRBJ2-3
TGCGCCAGCAGCTTGGAGGGGTCCGATACGCAGTATTTT
CASSLEGSDTQYF
>TRBV6-1|.|.|TRBJ1-6
TGTGCCAGCAGTGAAGATTGGGGGGCAGGGTCACCCCTCCACTTT
CASSEDWGAGSPLHF
>TRBV9|.|.|TRBJ2-1
TGTGCCAGCAGCGTAGGGAACCTGGTCTACAATGAGCAGTTCTTC
CASSVGNLVYNEQFF
>TRBV9|few|.|TRBJ2-1
TGTGCCAGCAGCGAACAGGGGGGGTCCTACAATGAGCAGTTCTTC
CASSEQGGSYNEQFF
>TRBV5-1|.|.|TRBJ2-7
TGCGCCAGCAGCTTGGCCGGGGAGGGGGTATCCTACGAGCAGTACTTC
CASSLAGEGVSYEQYF
>TRBV7-2|.|TRBD1|TRBJ1-1
TGTGCCAGCAGCTTAACAGGGGGCATCCCTGAAGCTTTCTTT
CASSLTGGIPEAFF
>TRBV19|.|.|TRBJ1-2
TGTGCCAGTAGCGACAGCATGAACTATGGCTACACCTTC
CASSDSMNYGYTF
>TRBV6-1|.|.|TRBJ1-5
TGTGCCAGCAGTGATCCCCCCCGTTATCAGCCCCAGCATTTT
CASSDPPRYQPQHF
>TRBV7-6|.|.|TRBJ2-7
TGTGCCAGCAGCAATTACACAGGGTACGAGCAGTACTTC
CASSNYTGYEQYF
>TRBV7-3|.|.|TRBJ1-2
TGTGCCAGCAGCTTAGAGGGAGTCGGCTACACCTTC
CASSLEGVGYTF
>TRBV4-1|.|.|TRBJ2-1
TGCGCCAGCAGCCCCGAGACTAGTAGAGGCTACAATGAGCAGTTCTTC
CASSPETSRGYNEQFF
>TRBV5-1|.|.|TRBJ2-6
TGCGCCAGCAGCCGTGGGTCACCTGGGGCCAACGTCCTGACTTTC
CASSRGSPGANVLTF
>TRBV27|.|.|TRBJ1-5
TGTGCCAGCAGTCGACTTGGGGTTAGCAATCAGCCCCAGCATTTT
CASSRLGVSNQPQHF
>TRBV2|.|.|TRBJ2-3
TGTGCCAGCAGTCGAACCATGGGGGCAGATACGCAGTATTTT
CASSRTMGADTQYF
>TRBV5-4|.|.|TRBJ2-1
TGTGCCAGCAGCTTCGACGGGAGTACGGATGAGCAGTTCTTC
CASSFDGSTDEQFF
>TRBV4-3|.|TRBD1|TRBJ2-7
TGCGCCAGCAGCCAAGAAAGGACAGGGTATCACGAGCAGTACTTC
CASSQERTGYHEQYF
>TRBV18|.|TRBD1|TRBJ1-2
TGTGCCAGCTCCCCAGGCAACAGGGGGCAGGAGGGCTACACCTTC
CASSPGNRGQEGYTF
>TRBV5-1|few|TRBD2|TRBJ2-3
TGCGCCAGCAGCTCCGGACTAGCGGGGAGCACAGATACGCAGTATTTT
CASSSGLAGSTDTQYF
>TRBV5-4|.|.|TRBJ1-6
TGTGCCAGCAGCCTGGGTCAACCGGGTGATAATTCACCCCTCCACTTT
CASSLGQPGDNSPLHF
>TRBV21-1|.|.|TRBJ2-4
TGTGCCAGAACCGGGACTAGCAGAGCGAACATTCAGTACTTC
CARTGTSRANIQYF
>TRBV4-1|.|TRBD2|TRBJ2-7
TGCGCCAGCAGCCAAGGGACTAGCGGGGGAGTGGGGGACTCCTACGAGCAGTACTTC
CASSQGTSGGVGDSYEQYF
>TRBV12-5|.|.|TRBJ1-2
TGTGCTAGTGGTTTGGTCACCAGACACTTTGGCGGCTACACCTTC
CASGLVTRHFGGYTF
>TRBV27|.|TRBD1|TRBJ1-1
TGTGCCAGCAGTTACAGGGGCACTGAAGCTTTCTTT
CASSYRGTEAFF
>TRBV11-2|once|TRBD1|TRBJ1-1
TGTGCCAGCAGCCCAGGACAGGGCCACACTGAAGCTTTCTTT
CASSPGQGHTEAFF
>TRBV4-1|.|.|TRBJ2-3
TGCGTCAGCAGCCAAGATTCGGGACTCACCATCGATACGCAGTATTTT
CVSSQDSGLTIDTQYF
>TRBV5-1|many|TRBD1|TRBJ1-6
TGCGCCAGCAGCTTGTTCGGACAGGGCTCCTATAATTCACCCCTCCACTTT
CASSLFGQGSYNSPLHF
>TRBV28|once|TRBD1|TRBJ1-2
TGTGCCAGCAGGAAACCACAGGGGAACTATGGCTACACCTTC
CASRKPQGNYGYTF
>TRBV4-3|few|TRBD1|TRBJ2-7
TGCGCCAGCAGCCAGAGCGACAGGGGGGCCTACGAGCAGTACTTC
CASSQSDRGAYEQYF
>TRBV10-1|.|TRBD1|TRBJ2-2
TGCGCCAGCCACACCTCACCGGGACAGGGGGCCATTAACACCGGGGAGCTGTTTTTT
CASHTSPGQGAINTGELFF
>TRBV27|once|TRBD2|TRBJ2-1
TGTGCCACCAAACGCGGGGGGGTCAGACTCTACAATGAGCAGTTCTTC
CATKRGGVRLYNEQFF
>TRBV10-1|.|.|TRBJ2-4
TGCGCCAGCAGTGAAACCGGCCAGGGGGGTGCCAAAAACATTCAGTACTTC
CASSETGQGGAKNIQYF
>TRBV25-1|.|TRBD1|TRBJ1-2
TGTGCCAGCAGTGATGGGACAGGTACCACTGGCTATGGCTACACCTTC
CASSDGTGTTGYGYTF
>TRBV19|.|.|TRBJ2-7
TGTGCCAGTAGTATAGTTCTGGGCGGACAGAGCTCCTACGAGCAGTACTTC
CASSIVLGGQSSYEQYF
>TRBV14|few|.|TRBJ2-7
TGTGCCAGCAGCCAATTACGAGACTACGAGCAGTACTTC
CASSQLRDYEQYF
>TRBV28|.|.|TRBJ2-3
TGTGCCAGCAGGGACAGGGAGGCGGGAGAAGATACGCAGTATTTT
CASRDREAGEDTQYF
>TRBV12-5|.|.|TRBJ1-5
TGTGCTAGTGGTTTGCCCCGAGACAGGAGTAGCAATCAGCCCCAGCATTTT
CASGLPRDRSSNQPQHF
>TRBV5-6|once|TRBD2|TRBJ2-1
TGTGCCAGCAGTCCGAATGTGGGAGGGTCCTACAATGAGCAGTTCTTC
CASSPNVGGSYNEQFF
>TRBV28|.|TRBD2|TRBJ2-1
TGTGCCAGCATTGGCGGGGGGCCTTACAATGAGCAGTTCTTC
CASIGGGPYNEQFF
>TRBV5-1|.|.|TRBJ2-5
TGCGCCAGCAGCTTGCAGAGGTCGGAGACCCAGTACTTC
CASSLQRSETQYF
>TRBV27|once|TRBD1|TRBJ1-2
TGTGCCAGCAGTCTTCAGGGGGGCGGCTACACCTTC
CASSLQGGGYTF
>TRBV5-8|.|.|TRBJ2-2
TGTGCCACCGCGGCGGGCCAAGTAGGGGGGAACACCGGGGAGCTGTTTTTT
CATAAGQVGGNTGELFF